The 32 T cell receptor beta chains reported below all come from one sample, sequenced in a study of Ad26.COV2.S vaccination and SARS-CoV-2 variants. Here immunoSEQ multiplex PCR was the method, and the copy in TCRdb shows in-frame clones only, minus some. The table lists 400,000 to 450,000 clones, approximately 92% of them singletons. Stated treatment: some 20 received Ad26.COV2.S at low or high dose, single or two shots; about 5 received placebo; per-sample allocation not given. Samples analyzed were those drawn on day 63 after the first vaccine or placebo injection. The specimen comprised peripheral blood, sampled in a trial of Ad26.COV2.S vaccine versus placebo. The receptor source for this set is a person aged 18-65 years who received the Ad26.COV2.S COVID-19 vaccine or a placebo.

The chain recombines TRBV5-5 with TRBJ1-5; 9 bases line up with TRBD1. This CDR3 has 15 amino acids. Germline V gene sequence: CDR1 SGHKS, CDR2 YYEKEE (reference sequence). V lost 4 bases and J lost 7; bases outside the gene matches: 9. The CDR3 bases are TGTGCCAGCAGCGGGGACAGGGAGATTTGGCAGCCCCAGCATTTT. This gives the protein CASSGDREIWQPQHF.

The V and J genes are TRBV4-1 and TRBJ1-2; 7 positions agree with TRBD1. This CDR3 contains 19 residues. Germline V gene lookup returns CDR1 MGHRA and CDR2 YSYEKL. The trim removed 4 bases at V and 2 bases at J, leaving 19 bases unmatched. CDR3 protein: CASSPLLEGARRGNYGYTF. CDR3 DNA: TGCGCCAGCAGCCCCCTTCTTGAGGGGGCTAGAAGAGGAAACTATGGCTACACCTTC.

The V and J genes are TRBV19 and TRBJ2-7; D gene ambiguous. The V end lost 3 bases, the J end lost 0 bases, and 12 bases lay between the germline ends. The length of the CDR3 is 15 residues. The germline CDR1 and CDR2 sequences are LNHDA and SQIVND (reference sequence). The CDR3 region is CASSISAFGSYEQYF. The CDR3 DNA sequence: TGTGCCAGTAGTATCTCAGCATTCGGCTCCTACGAGCAGTACTTC.

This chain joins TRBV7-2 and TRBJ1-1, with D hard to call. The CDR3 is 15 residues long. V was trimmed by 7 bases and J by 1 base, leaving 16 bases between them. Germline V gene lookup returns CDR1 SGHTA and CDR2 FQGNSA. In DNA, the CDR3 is TGTGCCAGCACCGCCCCCGGTGCGGCGAACACTGAAGCTTTCTTT. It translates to CASTAPGAANTEAFF.

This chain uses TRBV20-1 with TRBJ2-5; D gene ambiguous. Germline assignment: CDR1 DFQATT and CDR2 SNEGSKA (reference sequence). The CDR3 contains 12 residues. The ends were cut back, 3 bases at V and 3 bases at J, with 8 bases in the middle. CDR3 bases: TGCAGTGCTAGTGTCGGAAAAGAGACCCAGTACTTC. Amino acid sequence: CSASVGKETQYF.

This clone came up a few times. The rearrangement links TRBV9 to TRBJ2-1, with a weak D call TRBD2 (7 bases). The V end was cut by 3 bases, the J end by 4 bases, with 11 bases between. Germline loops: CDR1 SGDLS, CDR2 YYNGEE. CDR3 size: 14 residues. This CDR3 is CASSEGGRYNEQFF. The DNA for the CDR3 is TGTGCCAGCAGCGAGGGGGGGAGATACAATGAGCAGTTCTTC.

CDR3 amino acids: CASRPGNYGYTF. The CDR3 DNA sequence: TGTGCCAGCAGACCCGGGAACTATGGCTACACCTTC. The chain is built from TRBV25-1 and TRBJ1-2; D is undetermined. CDR3 length: 12 amino acids. Germline V CDR1 and CDR2: MGHDK, SYGVNS. Trimming took off 6 bases at V and 2 bases at J, with 7 bases between the two ends.

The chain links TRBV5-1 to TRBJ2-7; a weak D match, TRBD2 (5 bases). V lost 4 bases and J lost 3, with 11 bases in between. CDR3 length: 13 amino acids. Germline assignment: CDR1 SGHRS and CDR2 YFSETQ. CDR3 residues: CASSPGLHYEQYF. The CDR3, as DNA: TGCGCCAGCAGCCCCGGACTCCACTACGAGCAGTACTTC. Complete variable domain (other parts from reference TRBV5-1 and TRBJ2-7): KAGVTQTPRYLIKTRGQQVTLSCSPISGHRSVSWYQQTPGQGLQFLFEYFSETQRNKGNFPGRFSGRQFSNSRSEMNVSTLELGDSALYLCASSPGLHYEQYFGPGTRLTVT.

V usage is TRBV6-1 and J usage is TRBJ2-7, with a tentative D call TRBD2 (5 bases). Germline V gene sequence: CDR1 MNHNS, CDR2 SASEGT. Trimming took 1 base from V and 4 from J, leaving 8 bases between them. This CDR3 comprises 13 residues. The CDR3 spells CASSEGESYEQYF. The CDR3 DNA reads TGTGCCAGCAGTGAAGGGGAGTCGTACGAGCAGTACTTC.

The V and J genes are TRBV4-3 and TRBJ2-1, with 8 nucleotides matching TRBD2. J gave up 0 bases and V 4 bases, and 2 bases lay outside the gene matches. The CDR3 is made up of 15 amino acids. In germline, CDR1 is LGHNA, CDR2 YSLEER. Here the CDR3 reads CASSLGTSSYNEQFF. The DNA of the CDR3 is TGCGCCAGCAGCCTCGGGACTAGCTCCTACAATGAGCAGTTCTTC.

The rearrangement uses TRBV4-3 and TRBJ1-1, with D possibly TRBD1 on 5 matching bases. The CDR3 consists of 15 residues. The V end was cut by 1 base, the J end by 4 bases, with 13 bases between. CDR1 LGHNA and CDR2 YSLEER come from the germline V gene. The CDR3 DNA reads TGCGCCAGCAGCCAAGCCGGGGCGAGTTCCACTGAAGCTTTCTTT. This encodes CASSQAGASSTEAFF.

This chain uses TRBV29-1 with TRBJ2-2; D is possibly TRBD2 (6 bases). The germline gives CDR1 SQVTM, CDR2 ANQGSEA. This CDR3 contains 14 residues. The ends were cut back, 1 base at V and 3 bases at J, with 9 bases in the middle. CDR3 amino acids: CSVEGWGDTGELFF. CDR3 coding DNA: TGCAGCGTTGAAGGCTGGGGGGACACCGGGGAGCTGTTTTTT.

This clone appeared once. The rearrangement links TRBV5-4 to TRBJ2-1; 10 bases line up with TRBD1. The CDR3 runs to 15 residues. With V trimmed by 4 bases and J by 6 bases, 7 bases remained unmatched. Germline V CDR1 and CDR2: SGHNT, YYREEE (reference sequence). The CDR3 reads CASSDTGTGVNEQFF. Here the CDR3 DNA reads TGTGCCAGCAGCGACACCGGGACAGGGGTCAATGAGCAGTTCTTC.

Here the CDR3 reads CASSQETASYEQYF. The CDR3 nucleotides are TGTGCCAGCAGCCAGGAGACAGCTTCCTACGAGCAGTACTTC. The chain is built from TRBV5-4 and TRBJ2-7; TRBD1 might be the D (5 bases). CDR3 length equals 14 residues. Germline V lookup: CDR1 SGHNT, CDR2 YYREEE (reference sequence). Trimming cost V 4 bases and J 1 base, with 12 bases left between them.

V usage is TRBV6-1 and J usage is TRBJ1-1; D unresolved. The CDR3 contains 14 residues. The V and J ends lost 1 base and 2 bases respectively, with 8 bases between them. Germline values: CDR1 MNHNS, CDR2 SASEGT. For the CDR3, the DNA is TGTGCCAGCAGTGAAGGCGGCTCCAACACTGAAGCTTTCTTT. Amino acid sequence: CASSEGGSNTEAFF.

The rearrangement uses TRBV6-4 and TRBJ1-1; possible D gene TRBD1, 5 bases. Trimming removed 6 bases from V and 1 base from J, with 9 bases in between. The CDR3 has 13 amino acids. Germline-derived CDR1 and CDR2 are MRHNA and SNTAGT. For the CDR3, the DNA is TGTGCCAGCAGCTACGACAGGAACACTGAAGCTTTCTTT. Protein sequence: CASSYDRNTEAFF.

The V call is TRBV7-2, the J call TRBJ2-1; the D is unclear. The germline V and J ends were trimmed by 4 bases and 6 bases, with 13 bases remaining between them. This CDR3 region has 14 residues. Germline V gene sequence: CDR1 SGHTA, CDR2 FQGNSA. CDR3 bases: TGTGCCAGCAGCTCCTCCTCTAATCTCAATGAGCAGTTCTTC. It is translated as CASSSSSNLNEQFF.

The CDR3 region has the DNA TGCGCCAGCAGCCAGTCCGGACTAGCGGGCACAGATACGCAGTATTTT. Its translation: CASSQSGLAGTDTQYF. The J gene is TRBJ2-3, the V gene TRBV4-1; 10 bases align to TRBD2. CDR3 length equals 16 residues. V was pared by 3 bases and J by 1 base, with 4 bases of the junction left unmatched. The V gene's germline CDR1 is MGHRA and CDR2 YSYEKL.

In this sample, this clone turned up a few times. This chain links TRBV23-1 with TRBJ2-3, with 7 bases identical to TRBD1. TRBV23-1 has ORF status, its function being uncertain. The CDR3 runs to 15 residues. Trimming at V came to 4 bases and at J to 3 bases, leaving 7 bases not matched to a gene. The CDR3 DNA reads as TGCGCCAGCAGTCCCCGGGACAGAGTTACAGATACGCAGTATTTT. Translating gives CASSPRDRVTDTQYF.

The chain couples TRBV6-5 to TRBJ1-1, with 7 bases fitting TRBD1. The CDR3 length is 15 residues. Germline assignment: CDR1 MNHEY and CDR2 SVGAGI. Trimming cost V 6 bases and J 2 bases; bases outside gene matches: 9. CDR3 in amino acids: CASRRSGTDNTEAFF. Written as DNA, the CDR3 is TGTGCCAGCAGACGCTCCGGGACAGACAACACTGAAGCTTTCTTT.

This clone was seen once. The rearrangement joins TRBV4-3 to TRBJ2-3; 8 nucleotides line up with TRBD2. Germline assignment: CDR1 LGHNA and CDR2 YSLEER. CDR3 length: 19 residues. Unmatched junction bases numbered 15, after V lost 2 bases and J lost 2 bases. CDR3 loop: CASSQTLGNAGGFTDTQYF. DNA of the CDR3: TGCGCCAGCAGCCAAACTCTGGGGAACGCGGGAGGATTCACAGATACGCAGTATTTT.

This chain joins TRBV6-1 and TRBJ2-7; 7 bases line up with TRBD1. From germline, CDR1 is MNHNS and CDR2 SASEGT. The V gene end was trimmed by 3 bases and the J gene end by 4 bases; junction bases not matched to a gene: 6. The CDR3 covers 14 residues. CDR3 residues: CASSEQGEWYEQYF. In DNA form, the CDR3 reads TGTGCCAGCAGTGAGCAGGGGGAATGGTACGAGCAGTACTTC.

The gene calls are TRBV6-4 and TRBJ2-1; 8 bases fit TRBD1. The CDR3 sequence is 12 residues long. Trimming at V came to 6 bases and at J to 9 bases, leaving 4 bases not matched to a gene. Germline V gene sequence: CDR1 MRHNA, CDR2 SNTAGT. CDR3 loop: CASRQGAGEQFF. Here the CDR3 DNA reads TGTGCCAGCAGGCAGGGGGCTGGTGAGCAGTTCTTC.

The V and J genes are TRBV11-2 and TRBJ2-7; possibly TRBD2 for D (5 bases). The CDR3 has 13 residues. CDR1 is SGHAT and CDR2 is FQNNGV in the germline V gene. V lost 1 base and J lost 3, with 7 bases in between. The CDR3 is CASSLVRDYEQYF. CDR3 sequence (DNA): TGTGCCAGCAGCTTAGTCCGGGACTACGAGCAGTACTTC.

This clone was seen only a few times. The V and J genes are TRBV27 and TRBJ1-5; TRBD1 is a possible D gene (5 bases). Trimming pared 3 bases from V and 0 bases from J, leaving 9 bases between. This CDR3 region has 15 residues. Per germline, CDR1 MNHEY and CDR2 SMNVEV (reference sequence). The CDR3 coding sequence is TGTGCCAGCAGTTTCGGGACTAATAGCAATCAGCCCCAGCATTTT. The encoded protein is CASSFGTNSNQPQHF.

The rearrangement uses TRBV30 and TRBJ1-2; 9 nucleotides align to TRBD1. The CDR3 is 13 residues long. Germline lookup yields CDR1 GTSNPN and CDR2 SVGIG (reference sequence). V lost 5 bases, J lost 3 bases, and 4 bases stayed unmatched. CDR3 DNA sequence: TGTGCCTGGCGCCGGGACAGGGACTATGGCTACACCTTC. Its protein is CAWRRDRDYGYTF.

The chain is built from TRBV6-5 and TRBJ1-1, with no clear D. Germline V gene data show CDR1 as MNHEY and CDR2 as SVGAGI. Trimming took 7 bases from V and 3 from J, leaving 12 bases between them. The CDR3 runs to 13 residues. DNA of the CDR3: TGTGCCAGCAAGACACTATTAGACACTGAAGCTTTCTTT. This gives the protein CASKTLLDTEAFF.

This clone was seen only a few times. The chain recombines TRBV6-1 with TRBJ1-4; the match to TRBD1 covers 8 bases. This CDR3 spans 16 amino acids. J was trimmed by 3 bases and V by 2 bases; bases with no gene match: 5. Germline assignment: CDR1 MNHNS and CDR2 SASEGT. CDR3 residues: CASSETGGRANEKLFF. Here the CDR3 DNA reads TGTGCCAGCAGTGAAACAGGGGGTCGGGCTAATGAAAAACTGTTTTTT.

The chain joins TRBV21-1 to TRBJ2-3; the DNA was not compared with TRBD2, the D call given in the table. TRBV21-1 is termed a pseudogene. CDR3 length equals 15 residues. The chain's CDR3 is CASSKPGGSREAQYF. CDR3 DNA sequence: TGTGCCAGCAGCAAACCTGGCGGGTCCCGAGAGGCGCAGTATTTT.

CDR3 in amino acids: CAIRRQLGGYEQYF. The CDR3 nucleotides are TGTGCCATCAGAAGACAACTTGGCGGGTACGAGCAGTACTTC. V gene TRBV10-3 combines with J gene TRBJ2-7; maybe TRBD2 (5 bases). CDR1 and CDR2 (germline): ENHRY, SYGVKD. The CDR3 runs 14 residues. Trimming removed 6 bases from V and 4 bases from J, with 16 bases in between.

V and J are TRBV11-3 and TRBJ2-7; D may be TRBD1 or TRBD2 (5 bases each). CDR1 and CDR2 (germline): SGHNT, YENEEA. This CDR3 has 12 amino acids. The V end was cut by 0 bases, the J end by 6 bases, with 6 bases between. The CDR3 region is CASSLDGAEQYF. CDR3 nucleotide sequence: TGTGCCAGCAGCTTAGACGGGGCCGAGCAGTACTTC. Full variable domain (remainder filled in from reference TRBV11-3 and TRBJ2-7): EAGVVQSPRYKIIEKKQPVAFWCNPISGHNTLYWYLQNLGQGPELLIRYENEEAVDDSQLPKDRFSAERLKGVDSTLKIQPAELGDSAVYLCASSLDGAEQYFGPGTRLTVT.

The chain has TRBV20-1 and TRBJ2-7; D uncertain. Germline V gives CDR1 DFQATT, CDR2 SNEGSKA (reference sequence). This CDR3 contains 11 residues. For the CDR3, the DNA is TGCAGCGCCTATCGTTCCTACGAGCAGTACTTC. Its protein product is CSAYRSYEQYF.